Listed below are T cell receptor beta chains from one sample, sequenced in a study of metastatic and nonmetastatic thyroid tumors. TCRdb ran MiXCR on the PCR reads. This table holds about 30,000 clones, roughly a quarter found once. The sample comprised blood. All receptors come from a female donor with papillary thyroid cancer or a benign thyroid nodule (not recorded which). Some clones in this sample may be carry-over from other donors' samples. CDR3s include the opening cysteine and the closing phenylalanine or tryptophan. A D gene is named only where the DNA matches it firmly. A row's size may be missing; if present it is once, few, many or a size class.

TRBD1	medium-sized	TRBV5-5	TRBJ2-7	CASSLMSGGSVGYEQYF	TGTGCCAGCAGCTTGATGTCAGGGGGAAGCGTGGGGTACGAGCAGTACTTC
.	many	TRBV6-6	TRBJ2-7	CASSYSEGAGYEQYF	TGTGCCAGCAGTTACTCGGAGGGGGCAGGATACGAGCAGTACTTC
.	few	TRBV28	TRBJ2-1	CASSTDPVDDQFF	TGTGCCAGCAGTACTGACCCGGTCGATGATCAGTTCTTC
.	many	TRBV29-1	TRBJ2-7	CSVALSDSYEQYF	TGCAGCGTTGCTTTGTCGGACTCCTACGAGCAGTACTTC
TRBD1	many	TRBV25-1	TRBJ1-1	CASSGTGGSTEAFF	TGTGCCAGCAGTGGGACAGGGGGTAGCACTGAAGCTTTCTTT
.	.	TRBV7-9	TRBJ1-1	CASSFVTQLGTEAFF	TGTGCCAGCAGCTTCGTCACACAGTTAGGGACTGAAGCTTTCTTT
.	many	TRBV27	TRBJ2-3	CASSLTPRGTQYF	TGTGCCAGCAGTTTAACGCCTCGGGGTACGCAGTATTTT
.	medium-sized	TRBV6-1	TRBJ2-1	CAVPGGIGEQFF	TGTGCCGTACCAGGGGGGATAGGTGAGCAGTTCTTC
TRBD1	.	TRBV6-5	TRBJ2-7	CSSSYGTACYEQYF	TGTTCCAGCAGTTACGGGACAGCGTGTTACGAGCAGTACTTC
.	.	TRBV5-4	TRBJ1-5	CASSLERRSYSNQPQHF	TGCGCCAGCAGCTTGGAGAGGCGCAGCTATAGCAATCAGCCCCAGCATTTT
TRBD1	medium-sized	TRBV7-9	TRBJ1-2	CASNRGEYGYTF	TGTGCCAGCAACAGGGGGGAATATGGCTACACCTTC
TRBD1	medium-sized	TRBV6-2/TRBV6-3	TRBJ1-1	CASSYPGTDMNTEAFF	TGTGCCAGCAGTTACCCTGGGACAGATATGAACACTGAAGCTTTCTTT
.	.	TRBV27	TRBJ2-7	CASSSTMISYEQYF	TGTGCCAGCAGCTCTACTATGATCTCCTACGAGCAGTACTTC
.	many	TRBV13	TRBJ2-3	CASSYSLKRTDTQYF	TGTGCCAGCAGCTATTCCCTAAAGCGCACAGATACGCAGTATTTT
TRBD2	.	TRBV7-3	TRBJ2-1	CASSPGLADEQFF	TGTGCCAGCAGCCCGGGACTAGCGGATGAGCAGTTCTTC
TRBD2	many	TRBV7-9	TRBJ2-5	CAAGRGAETQYF	TGTGCCGCTGGGCGGGGGGCAGAGACCCAGTACTTC
TRBD1	once	TRBV5-1	TRBJ2-7	CAISLGTGYEGEQYF	TGCGCCATCAGTCTGGGGACAGGGTATGAAGGCGAGCAGTACTTC
.	many	TRBV11-2	TRBJ2-2	CASSLVSSSGTGELFF	TGTGCCAGCAGCTTAGTCTCTAGCTCGGGGACCGGGGAGCTGTTTTTT
.	.	TRBV25-1	TRBJ1-1	CASSESPGRGGVNTEAFF	TGTGCCAGCAGTGAATCCCCGGGAAGGGGAGGGGTGAACACTGAAGCTTTCTTT
TRBD1	many	TRBV5-1	TRBJ2-1	CASSSGTGENEQFF	TGCGCCAGCAGCTCCGGGACAGGGGAGAATGAGCAGTTCTTC
.	.	TRBV7-2	TRBJ2-1	CASSLAPAGGYNEQFF	TGTGCCAGCAGCTTAGCGCCTGCTGGAGGTTACAATGAGCAGTTCTTC
.	many	TRBV19	TRBJ2-7	CASSGRPTGYEQYF	TGTGCCAGTAGTGGCAGGCCCACGGGGTACGAGCAGTACTTC